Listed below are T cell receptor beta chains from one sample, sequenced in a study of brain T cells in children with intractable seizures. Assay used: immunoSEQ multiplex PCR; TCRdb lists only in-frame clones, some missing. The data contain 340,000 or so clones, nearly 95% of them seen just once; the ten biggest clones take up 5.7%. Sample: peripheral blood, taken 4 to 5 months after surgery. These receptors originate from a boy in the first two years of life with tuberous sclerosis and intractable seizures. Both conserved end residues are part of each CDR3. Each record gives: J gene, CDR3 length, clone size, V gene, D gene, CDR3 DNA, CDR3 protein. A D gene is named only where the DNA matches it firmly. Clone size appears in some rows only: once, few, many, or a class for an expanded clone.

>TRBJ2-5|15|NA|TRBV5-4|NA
TGTGCCAGCAGCCTGACAAACAGGGCCGGTGAGACCCAGTACTTC
CASSLTNRAGETQYF
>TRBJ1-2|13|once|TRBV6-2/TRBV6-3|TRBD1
TGTGCCAGCAGTTACTACACAGGGGATGGCTACACCTTC
CASSYYTGDGYTF
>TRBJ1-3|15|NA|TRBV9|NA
TGTGCCAGCAGCGTAGTGGCCGCTCCTGGAAACACCATATATTTT
CASSVVAAPGNTIYF
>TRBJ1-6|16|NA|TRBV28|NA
TGTGCCAGCAGGGATACAGGCGGATCCTATAATTCACCCCTCCACTTT
CASRDTGGSYNSPLHF
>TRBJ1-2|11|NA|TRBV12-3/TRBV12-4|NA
TGTGCCAGCGCCGGACTCTATGGCTACACCTTC
CASAGLYGYTF
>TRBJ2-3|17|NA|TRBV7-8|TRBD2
TGTGCCAGCAGCTCACCCCGGACTAGCGGGAGGGCCGATTGTCAGTATTTT
CASSSPRTSGRADCQYF
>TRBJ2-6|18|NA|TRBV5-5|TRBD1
TGTGCCAGCAGGTCGCGACAGGGGAAAAGCTCTGGGGCCAACGTCCTGACTTTC
CASRSRQGKSSGANVLTF
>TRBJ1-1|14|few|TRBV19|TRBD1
TGTGCCAGTAGTAGATACAGGGGGCACACTGAAGCTTTCTTT
CASSRYRGHTEAFF
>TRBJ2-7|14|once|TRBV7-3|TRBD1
TGTGCCAGCAGTTTTGGACAGGGCTCTTACGAGCAGTACTTC
CASSFGQGSYEQYF
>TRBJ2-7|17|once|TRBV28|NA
TGTGCCAGCAGTTTGTTGGGGTTCGCGCCCAACGACTACGAGCAGTACTTC
CASSLLGFAPNDYEQYF
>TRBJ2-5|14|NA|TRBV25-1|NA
TGTGCCAGCAGTGAGATACAGATCCAAGAGACCCAGTACTTC
CASSEIQIQETQYF
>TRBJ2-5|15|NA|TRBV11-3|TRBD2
TGTGCCAGCAGCTTACCGGCGGGAGGACGAGAGACCCAGTACTTC
CASSLPAGGRETQYF
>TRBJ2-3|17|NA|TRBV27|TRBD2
TGTGCCAGCACCCCCGGATTTCTAGCGGGAGGACCAGATACGCAGTATTTT
CASTPGFLAGGPDTQYF
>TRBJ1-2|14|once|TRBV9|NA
TGTGCCAGCAGCGAGGGGGGTACTAACTATGGCTACACCTTC
CASSEGGTNYGYTF
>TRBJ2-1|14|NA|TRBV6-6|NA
TGTGCCAGCAGTCACGGGAGCACGTTCAATGAGCAGTTCTTC
CASSHGSTFNEQFF
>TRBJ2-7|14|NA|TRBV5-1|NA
TGCGCCAGCGAGTGGACTACAGGTAAAGGAGCGCAGTACTTC
CASEWTTGKGAQYF
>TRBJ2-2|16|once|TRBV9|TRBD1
TGTGCCAGCAGCGTGGGGACAGGGGCGAACACCGGGGAGCTGTTTTTT
CASSVGTGANTGELFF
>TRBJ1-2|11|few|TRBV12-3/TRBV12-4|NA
TGTGCCAGCAGTGTAGTGGGCGGCTACACCTTC
CASSVVGGYTF
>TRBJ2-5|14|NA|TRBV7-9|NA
TGTGCCAGCAGCTTGGCGGGCCCGAGTGAGACCCAGTACTTC
CASSLAGPSETQYF
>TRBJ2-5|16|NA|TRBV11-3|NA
TGTGCCAGCAGCCCCCCCTGGAGAGGGCCCCTGGAGACCCAGTACTTC
CASSPPWRGPLETQYF
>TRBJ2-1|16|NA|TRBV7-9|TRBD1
TGTGCCAGCAGCTTAAGGGGGGACAGGGGATACAATGAGCAGTTCTTC
CASSLRGDRGYNEQFF
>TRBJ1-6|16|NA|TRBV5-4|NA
TGTGCCAGCAGCCCGGGCACAGAGGTCTATAATTCACCCCTCCACTTT
CASSPGTEVYNSPLHF
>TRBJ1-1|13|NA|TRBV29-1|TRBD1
TGCAGCGTTGAAGATCTAGGACAGGGACATGCTTTCTTT
CSVEDLGQGHAFF
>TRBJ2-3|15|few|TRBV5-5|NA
TGTGCCAGCAGCCTCGGGACTGCCACTGGGGATACGCAGTATTTT
CASSLGTATGDTQYF
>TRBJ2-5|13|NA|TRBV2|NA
TGTGCCAGCGTAGCGGATCGCCAAGAGACCCAGTACTTC
CASVADRQETQYF
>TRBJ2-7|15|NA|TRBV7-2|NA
TGTGCCAGCAGCGGAGGGCCCGGGACGGGCCACGAGCAGTACTTC
CASSGGPGTGHEQYF
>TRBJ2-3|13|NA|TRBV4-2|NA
TGTGCCAGCAGCCAACTAGCCGGAGATACGCAGTATTTT
CASSQLAGDTQYF
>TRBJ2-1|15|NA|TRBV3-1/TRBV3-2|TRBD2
TGTGCCAGCAGCCATAGACTAGCGGGAGTAGGTGAGCAGTTCTTC
CASSHRLAGVGEQFF
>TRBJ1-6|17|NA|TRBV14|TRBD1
TGTGCCAGCAGCCAACAACTCTCCGGGACAGGGGAATCACCCCTCCACTTT
CASSQQLSGTGESPLHF
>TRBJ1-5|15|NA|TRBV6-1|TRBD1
TGTGCCAGCAGTGATCGACAGGGGGCTGGTCAGCCCCAGCATTTT
CASSDRQGAGQPQHF
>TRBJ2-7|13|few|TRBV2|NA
TGTGCCAGCAGGTATCATGATCGCTACGAGCAGTACTTC
CASRYHDRYEQYF
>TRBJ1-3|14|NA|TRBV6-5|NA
TGTGCCAGCAGTTACTTCAACTCCGGAAACACCATATATTTT
CASSYFNSGNTIYF
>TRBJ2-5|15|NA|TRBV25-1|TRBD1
TGTGCCAGCAGTTCCCCATGGACAGGACAAGAGACCCAGTACTTC
CASSSPWTGQETQYF
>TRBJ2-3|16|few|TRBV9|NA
TGTGCCAGCAGCGTAGGGAGGAGACACCTCACAGATACGCAGTATTTT
CASSVGRRHLTDTQYF
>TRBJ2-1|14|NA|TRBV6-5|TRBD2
TGTGCCAGCAGAGGACTAGCGGCCTACAATGAGCAGTTCTTC
CASRGLAAYNEQFF